The TCR delta chain described here comes from a study of gamma-delta T cells after stem cell transplantation. CDR3 size: 18 residues. V was pared by 0 bases and J by 0 bases, with 17 bases between. Germline values: CDR1 TSWWSYY, CDR2 QGS. TCRdb re-called the RT-PCR reads with CATT. The top ten hold around 5.9% of the sample, which has over 7,500 delta-chain clones, about 14% seen once. Input material: gamma-delta T cells. This clonotype was obtained from a human donor. It is not recorded whose cells these are; they may come from a transplant donor. The chain joins TRDV1 to TRDJ1; tentative D call: TRDD2 (6 bases). The DNA for the CDR3 is TGTGCTCTTGGGGAACTATTGCCTTCCCCGGAAAACACCGATAAACTCATCTTT. Translated: CALGELLPSPENTDKLIF.